The source of this TCR beta chain is a study of Graves' ophthalmopathy and Graves' hyperthyroidism. Study outcomes and limitations: A majority of expanded thyroid clonotypes exceeding 0.001 frequency were likewise present in blood.

There are 13 residues in the CDR3. From germline, CDR1 is SEHNR and CDR2 FQNEAQ (reference sequence). Patients were diagnosed from clinical symptoms, serum thyroxine, TRAb, thyroid ultrasound and orbital computed tomography. TCR beta CDR3 regions were amplified from RNA transcripts. An opening RT-PCR round employed HTBI primers and preceded a second-round multiplex PCR. TCRdb reanalysed the multiplex PCR reads using MiXCR and keeps one entry per CDR3 protein. The sample consists of about 660,000 distinct CDR3 sequences, about 40% of them appearing once. Ten or more counts support this clonotype. Its antigen remains unknown.

The V gene is TRBV7-9, the J gene TRBJ1-3; 9 positions match TRBD1. The receptor comes from an adult man with Graves' ophthalmopathy. Sequencing input: peripheral blood. The DNA for the CDR3 is TGTGCAGACAGGGGGGACTCTGGAAACACCATATATTTT. Amino acid sequence: CADRGDSGNTIYF.